This entry lists 25 T cell receptor beta chains sequenced from one sample in a study of blood T cell repertoires in COVID-19 (dated by TCRdb to 2020 to 2021). Library method: the immunoSEQ multiplex PCR assay. The table was pulled from immuneACCESS by TCRdb, which kept in-frame rearrangements only. Such tables lose some clones; where checked, under half of the loss comes from unresolved V genes, and the rest has no known cause. The sample yields around 66,000 clones; around 80% were counted once. Around 10% of the sample belongs to the ten largest clones. Sequencing was performed on peripheral blood. The receptors come from a human donor in a cohort sampled during active COVID-19.

The chain uses TRBV5-4 and TRBJ2-7; 7 bases align to TRBD1. Germline V gene sequence: CDR1 SGHNT, CDR2 YYREEE (reference sequence). Trimming removed 3 bases from V and 2 bases from J; junction bases left unmatched: 8. This CDR3 has 15 amino acids. The CDR3 loop is CASSSAPGQTYEQYF. DNA of the CDR3: TGTGCCAGCAGCTCGGCCCCGGGACAGACCTACGAGCAGTACTTC. Full variable domain (outside the CDR3, taken from reference TRBV5-4 and TRBJ2-7): ETGVTQSPTHLIKTRGQQVTLRCSSQSGHNTVSWYQQALGQGPQFIFQYYREEENGRGNFPPRFSGLQFPNYSSELNVNALELDDSALYLCASSSAPGQTYEQYFGPGTRLTVT.

This chain links TRBV3-1 (or the pseudogene TRBV3-2) with TRBJ2-1; a possible D gene is TRBD2 (6 bases). Germline V CDR1 and CDR2: LGHDT, YNNKEL (reference sequence). V shed 0 bases and J shed 0 bases, with 12 bases lying between them. The length of the CDR3 is 17 residues. The CDR3 coding sequence is TGTGCCAGCAGCCAAGATATGGGGGGAGTCTCCTACAATGAGCAGTTCTTC. It is translated as CASSQDMGGVSYNEQFF.

This clone showed up just a few times. The rearrangement uses TRBV12-2 and TRBJ1-6; TRBD1, the D gene given by the table, was not confirmed from the DNA. TRBV12-2 constitutes a pseudogene. The CDR3 spans 15 residues. Here the CDR3 reads CASRSGQGMNSPLHF. The CDR3 bases are TGTGCAAGTCGCTCGGGACAGGGGATGAATTCACCCCTCCACTTT.

This rearrangement joins TRBV9 to TRBJ2-5; weak D call: TRBD2 (6 bases). Trimming stripped 5 bases from V and 5 bases from J, with 13 bases between. Germline assignment: CDR1 SGDLS and CDR2 YYNGEE. The CDR3 loop spans 13 amino acids. The CDR3 reads CASSGWGVETQYF. CDR3 DNA sequence: TGTGCCAGCAGTGGCTGGGGGGTTGAGACCCAGTACTTC.

The J gene is TRBJ2-7, the V gene TRBV25-1, with 7 positions matching TRBD1. This CDR3 region has 15 residues. V shed 3 bases, J shed 2 bases, and the junction held 7 bases outside the gene matches. Germline V CDR1 and CDR2: MGHDK, SYGVNS. The CDR3 DNA reads TGTGCCAGCAGTGATTACCGGACAGGTACCTACGAGCAGTACTTC. It encodes CASSDYRTGTYEQYF.

The CDR3 DNA sequence: TGCAGTGCCACGCAGAACTATGGCTACACCTTC. The encoded protein is CSATQNYGYTF. The chain combines TRBV20-1 with TRBJ1-2, with D hard to call. The germline V gene encodes CDR1 DFQATT and CDR2 SNEGSKA (reference sequence). The CDR3 contains 11 residues. Trimming removed 6 bases from V and 2 bases from J, with 7 bases in between.

The chain combines TRBV7-9 with TRBJ2-3; 7 nucleotides line up with TRBD2. This CDR3 has 16 residues. Germline assignment: CDR1 SEHNR and CDR2 FQNEAQ (reference sequence). The ends lost 3 bases at V and 4 bases at J; junction bases unmatched: 10. CDR3 residues: CASSLNRGSIADTQYF. CDR3 nucleotide sequence: TGTGCCAGCAGCTTGAATCGCGGGAGTATCGCAGATACGCAGTATTTT. The complete variable domain, with remaining parts taken from reference TRBV7-9 and TRBJ2-3, reads DTGVSQNPRHKITKRGQNVTFRCDPISEHNRLYWYRQTLGQGPEFLTYFQNEAQLEKSRLLSDRFSAERPKGSFSTLEIQRTEQGDSAMYLCASSLNRGSIADTQYFGPGTRLTVL.

This chain uses TRBV7-2 with TRBJ2-6; maybe TRBD2 (6 bases). The CDR3 totals 18 residues. CDR1 and CDR2 from the germline V gene are SGHTA and FQGNSA. Trimming stripped 5 bases from V and 0 bases from J, with 17 bases between. As DNA, the CDR3 is TGTGCCAGCAGCCCTACTTTTCGGGGGAGCTCTGGGGCCAACGTCCTGACTTTC. Its protein product is CASSPTFRGSSGANVLTF.

This chain uses TRBV5-1 with TRBJ2-3; 16 nucleotides align to TRBD2. The CDR3 is 19 amino acids. The germline V gene has CDR1 SGHRS and CDR2 YFSETQ. With V trimmed by 2 bases and J by 1 base, 7 bases remained unmatched. CDR3: CASSFRGTSGRDRTDTQYF. The CDR3 DNA is TGCGCCAGCAGCTTTAGGGGGACTAGCGGGAGGGATCGCACAGATACGCAGTATTTT.

This clone was seen a single time. The chain couples TRBV28 to TRBJ1-5; D gene ambiguous. Germline V gene lookup returns CDR1 MDHEN and CDR2 SYDVKM. V lost 4 bases to trimming and J lost 6 bases, with 7 bases between them. The CDR3 runs to 12 residues. CDR3 bases: TGTGCCAGCAGTTCTTGGGCTCAGCCCCAGCATTTT. This sequence encodes CASSSWAQPQHF. The whole variable domain, filled in from reference TRBV28 and TRBJ1-5, reads DVKVTQSSRYLVKRTGEKVFLECVQDMDHENMFWYRQDPGLGLRLIYFSYDVKMKEKGDIPEGYSVSREKKERFSLILESASTNQTSMYLCASSSWAQPQHFGDGTRLSIL.

V gene TRBV24-1 combines with J gene TRBJ1-1; D gene unclear. Germline V gene lookup returns CDR1 KGHDR and CDR2 SFDVKD. Trimming shortened V by 5 bases and J by 1 base, and 7 bases separated the two germline ends. This CDR3 region has 13 residues. CDR3 sequence: CATSGFGNTEAFF. DNA of the CDR3: TGTGCCACCAGTGGCTTCGGGAACACTGAAGCTTTCTTT.

The chain couples TRBV7-9 to TRBJ2-7; TRBD1 agrees at 10 bases. With 2 bases clipped from V and 1 base from J, the junction kept 2 bases outside the gene matches. Germline CDR1 reads SEHNR; CDR2 reads FQNEAQ (reference sequence). This CDR3 spans 15 amino acids. As DNA, the CDR3 is TGTGCCAGCAGCTTACCGGGACAGGGGTCCTACGAGCAGTACTTC. Its protein is CASSLPGQGSYEQYF.

This clone has only one observation. The V call is TRBV18, the J call TRBJ2-3, with D perhaps TRBD1 (6 bases). Trimming pared 2 bases from V and 1 base from J, leaving 13 bases between. Germline V gene lookup returns CDR1 KGHSH and CDR2 LQKENI. The CDR3 is made up of 16 amino acids. The CDR3 loop reads CASSPKAGVGTDTQYF. The CDR3 nucleotides are TGTGCCAGCTCACCAAAGGCAGGGGTAGGCACAGATACGCAGTATTTT.

The chain recombines TRBV18 with TRBJ2-6; 10 positions agree with TRBD1. Germline-derived CDR1 and CDR2 are KGHSH and LQKENI. This CDR3 has 20 amino acids. The trim removed 3 bases at V and 1 base at J, leaving 12 bases unmatched. CDR3 sequence reads: CASSPRTGQGSSSGANVLTF. In DNA, the CDR3 is TGTGCCAGCTCACCGAGGACGGGACAGGGGTCTAGTTCTGGGGCCAACGTCCTGACTTTC.

The gene calls are TRBV5-1 and TRBJ1-1; 8 positions agree with TRBD1. Germline CDR1 and CDR2: SGHRS and YFSETQ. There are 14 residues in the CDR3. V was pared by 4 bases and J by 1 base, with 3 bases of the junction left unmatched. As DNA, the CDR3 is TGCGCCAGCAGCACAACAGGGGGGAACACTGAAGCTTTCTTT. It is translated as CASSTTGGNTEAFF.

CDR3 coding DNA: TGTGCCAGCAGCCCCCCCCCGAGAGCTAGCGGGCCAACCTACGAGCAGTACTTC. This encodes CASSPPPRASGPTYEQYF. The gene calls are TRBV7-2 and TRBJ2-7, with 8 bases lining up with TRBD2. The germline V gene has CDR1 SGHTA and CDR2 FQGNSA. The V gene end was trimmed by 5 bases and the J gene end by 2 bases; junction bases not matched to a gene: 17. This CDR3 region has 18 residues.

This clone was picked up one time. The chain links TRBV9 to TRBJ2-5; 12 bases agree with TRBD2. Germline CDR1 and CDR2: SGDLS and YYNGEE. The CDR3 loop spans 16 amino acids. The V and J ends lost 4 bases and 0 bases, in that order; junction bases with no gene match: 4. CDR3 amino acids: CASSSTSGRYQETQYF. CDR3 bases: TGTGCCAGCAGCTCAACTAGCGGGAGGTACCAAGAGACCCAGTACTTC.

The chain carries TRBV27 and TRBJ1-6; D is uncertain. The CDR3 has 17 residues. In germline, CDR1 is MNHEY, CDR2 SMNVEV (reference sequence). V was trimmed by 6 bases and J by 2 bases, leaving 17 bases between them. The CDR3 DNA reads TGTGCCAGCAGAATGGAAGAGGATTTGCCCTATAATTCACCCCTCCACTTT. Protein product: CASRMEEDLPYNSPLHF.

The table lists this clone with a few counts. The J gene is TRBJ2-7, the V gene TRBV7-9; TRBD1 is a possible D gene (6 bases). V was clipped by 5 bases and J by 2 bases, with 19 bases between them. The CDR3 totals 16 residues. Germline lookup yields CDR1 SEHNR and CDR2 FQNEAQ (reference sequence). This CDR3 reads CASSTTPGQGTYEQYF. In DNA form, the CDR3 reads TGTGCCAGCAGCACCACCCCGGGACAAGGCACCTACGAGCAGTACTTC.

Within the sample, this clone is medium-sized. V gene TRBV5-1 combines with J gene TRBJ2-7; unclear D gene. Germline values: CDR1 SGHRS, CDR2 YFSETQ. The V and J ends lost 0 bases and 5 bases respectively, with 3 bases between them. CDR3 length equals 11 residues. CDR3 nucleotide sequence: TGCGCCAGCAGCTTGGCGGACGAGCAGTACTTC. Protein product: CASSLADEQYF.

The rearrangement uses TRBV19 and TRBJ1-2, with 8 bases lining up with TRBD1. Trimming took 5 bases from V and 2 from J; bases not matched to a gene: 13. This CDR3 is 17 amino acids long. CDR1 LNHDA and CDR2 SQIVND come from the germline V gene (reference sequence). CDR3 residues: CASSATSGDRKNYGYTF. The CDR3 DNA reads as TGTGCCAGTAGTGCAACGTCCGGGGACAGGAAGAACTATGGCTACACCTTC.

V and J are TRBV14 and TRBJ2-7; D ambiguous. In germline, CDR1 is SGHDN, CDR2 FVKESK. This CDR3 is 12 amino acids long. V was pared by 4 bases and J by 6 bases, with 10 bases between. The CDR3 reads CASSPFPGEQYF. CDR3 bases: TGTGCCAGCAGCCCCTTTCCCGGCGAGCAGTACTTC.

For the CDR3, the DNA is TGTGCCAGCAGCCTTTCAGGGGATGGATCACCCCTCCACTTT. Its protein is CASSLSGDGSPLHF. The genes are TRBV7-2 and TRBJ1-6; the D gene is possibly TRBD1 (6 bases). V was cut by 5 bases and J by 10 bases, with 15 bases left in between. Germline CDR1 reads SGHTA; CDR2 reads FQGNSA. This CDR3 has 14 amino acids.

The chain recombines TRBV28 with TRBJ1-4, with unresolved D. Looked up from germline, CDR1 is MDHEN and CDR2 is SYDVKM. This CDR3 has 12 amino acids. The V end was cut by 4 bases, the J end by 7 bases, with 7 bases between. The CDR3 here is CASSSRGEKLFF. The CDR3 nucleotides read TGTGCCAGCAGTTCCCGGGGTGAAAAACTGTTTTTT.

The gene calls are TRBV5-1 and TRBJ2-3; TRBD2 agrees at 7 bases. V was pared by 2 bases and J by 4 bases, with 7 bases of the junction left unmatched. This CDR3 region has 15 residues. Germline V gene data show CDR1 as SGHRS and CDR2 as YFSETQ. The CDR3 region has the DNA TGCGCCAGCAGCTTAGGAGGAGCGGGGTCAGATACGCAGTATTTT. It translates to CASSLGGAGSDTQYF.